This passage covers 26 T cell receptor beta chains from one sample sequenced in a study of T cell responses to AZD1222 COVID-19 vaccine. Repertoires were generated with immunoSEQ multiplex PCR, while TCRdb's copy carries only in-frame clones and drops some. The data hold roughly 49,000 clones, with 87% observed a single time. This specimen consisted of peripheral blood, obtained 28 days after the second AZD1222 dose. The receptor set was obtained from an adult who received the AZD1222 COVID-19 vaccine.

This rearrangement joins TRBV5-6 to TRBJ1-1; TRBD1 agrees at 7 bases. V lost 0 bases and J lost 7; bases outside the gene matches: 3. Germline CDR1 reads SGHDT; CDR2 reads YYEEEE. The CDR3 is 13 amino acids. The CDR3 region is CASSLAGGGEAFF. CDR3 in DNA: TGTGCCAGCAGCTTGGCAGGGGGAGGTGAAGCTTTCTTT.

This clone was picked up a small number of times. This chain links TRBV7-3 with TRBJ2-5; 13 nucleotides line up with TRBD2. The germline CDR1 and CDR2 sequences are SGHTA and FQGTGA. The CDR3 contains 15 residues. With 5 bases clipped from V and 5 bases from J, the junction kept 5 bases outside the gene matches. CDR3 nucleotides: TGTGCCAGCAGCACGGGACTAGCGGGGAGGGAGACCCAGTACTTC. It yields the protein CASSTGLAGRETQYF.

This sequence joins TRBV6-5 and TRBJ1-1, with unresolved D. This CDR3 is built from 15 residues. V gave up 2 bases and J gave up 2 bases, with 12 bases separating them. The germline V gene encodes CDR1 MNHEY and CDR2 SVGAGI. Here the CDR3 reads CASSYPSELNTEAFF. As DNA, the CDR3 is TGTGCCAGCAGTTACCCGTCGGAGCTTAACACTGAAGCTTTCTTT.

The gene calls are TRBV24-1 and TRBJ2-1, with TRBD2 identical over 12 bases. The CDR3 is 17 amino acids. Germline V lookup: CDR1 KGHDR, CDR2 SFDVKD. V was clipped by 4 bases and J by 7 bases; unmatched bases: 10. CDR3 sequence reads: CATSDQRLAGAGNEQFF. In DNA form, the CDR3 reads TGTGCCACCAGTGACCAAAGACTAGCGGGAGCGGGGAATGAGCAGTTCTTC.

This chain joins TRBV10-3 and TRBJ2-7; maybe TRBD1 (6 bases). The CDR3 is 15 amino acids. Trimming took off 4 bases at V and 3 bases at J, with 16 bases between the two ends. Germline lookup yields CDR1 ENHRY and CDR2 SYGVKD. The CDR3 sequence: CAISGGTPPNYEQYF. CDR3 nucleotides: TGTGCCATCAGTGGGGGGACACCACCGAACTACGAGCAGTACTTC.

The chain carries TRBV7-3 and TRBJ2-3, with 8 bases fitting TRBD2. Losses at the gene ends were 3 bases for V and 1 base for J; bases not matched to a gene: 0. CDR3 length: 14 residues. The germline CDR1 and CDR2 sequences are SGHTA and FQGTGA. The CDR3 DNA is TGTGCCAGCAGCTTGACTAGCGGCACAGATACGCAGTATTTT. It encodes CASSLTSGTDTQYF.

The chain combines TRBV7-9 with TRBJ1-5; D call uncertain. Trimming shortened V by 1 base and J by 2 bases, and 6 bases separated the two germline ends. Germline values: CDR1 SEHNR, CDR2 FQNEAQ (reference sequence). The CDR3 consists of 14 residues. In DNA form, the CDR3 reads TGTGCCAGCAGCTTAGAGGGAGGCAATCAGCCCCAGCATTTT. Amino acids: CASSLEGGNQPQHF.

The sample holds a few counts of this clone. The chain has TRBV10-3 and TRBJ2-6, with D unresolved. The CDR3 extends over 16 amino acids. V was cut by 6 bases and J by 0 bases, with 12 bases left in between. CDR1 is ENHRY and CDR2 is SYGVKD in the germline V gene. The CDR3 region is CAISAGLPSGANVLTF. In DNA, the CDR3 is TGTGCCATCAGCGCAGGCCTCCCCTCTGGGGCCAACGTCCTGACTTTC.

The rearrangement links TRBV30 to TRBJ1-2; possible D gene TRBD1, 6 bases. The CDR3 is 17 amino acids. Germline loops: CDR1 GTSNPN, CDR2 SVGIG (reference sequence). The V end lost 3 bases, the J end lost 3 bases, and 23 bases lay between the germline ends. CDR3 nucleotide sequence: TGTGCCTGGAGCCGATCGCCCCCCGTGGGGGCCCACTATGGCTACACCTTC. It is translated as CAWSRSPPVGAHYGYTF.

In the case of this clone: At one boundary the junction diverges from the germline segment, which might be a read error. This CDR3 reads CASSPDRALHYEQYF. The CDR3 DNA reads TGTGCTAGCAGTCCGGACAGGGCCCTTCACTACGAGCAGTACTTC. This chain connects TRBV7-7 to TRBJ2-7, with 8 positions matching TRBD1. This CDR3 is built from 15 residues. Per germline, CDR1 SSHAT and CDR2 FNYEAQ (reference sequence).

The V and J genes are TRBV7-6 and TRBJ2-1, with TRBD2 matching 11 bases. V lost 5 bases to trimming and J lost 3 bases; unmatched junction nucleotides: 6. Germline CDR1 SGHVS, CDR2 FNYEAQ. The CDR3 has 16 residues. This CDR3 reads CASSPRGTSGYNEQFF. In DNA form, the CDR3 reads TGTGCCAGCAGCCCGCGTGGGACTAGCGGCTACAATGAGCAGTTCTTC. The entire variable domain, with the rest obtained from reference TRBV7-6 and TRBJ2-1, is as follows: GAGVSQSPRYKVTKRGQDVALRCDPISGHVSLYWYRQALGQGPEFLTYFNYEAQQDKSGLPNDRFSAERPEGSISTLTIQRTEQRDSAMYRCASSPRGTSGYNEQFFGPGTRLTVL.

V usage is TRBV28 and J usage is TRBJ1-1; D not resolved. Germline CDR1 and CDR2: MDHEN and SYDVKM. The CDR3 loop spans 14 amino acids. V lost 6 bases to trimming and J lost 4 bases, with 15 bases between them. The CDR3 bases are TGTGCCAGCAGAGCCCCCGGGGATCCCACTGAAGCTTTCTTT. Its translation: CASRAPGDPTEAFF.

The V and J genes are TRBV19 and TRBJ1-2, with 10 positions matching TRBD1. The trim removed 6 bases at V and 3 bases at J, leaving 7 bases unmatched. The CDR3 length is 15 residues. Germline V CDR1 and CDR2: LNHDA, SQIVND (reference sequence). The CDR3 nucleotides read TGTGCCAGTAGCCCGACAGGGGGCGCAGACTATGGCTACACCTTC. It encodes CASSPTGGADYGYTF.

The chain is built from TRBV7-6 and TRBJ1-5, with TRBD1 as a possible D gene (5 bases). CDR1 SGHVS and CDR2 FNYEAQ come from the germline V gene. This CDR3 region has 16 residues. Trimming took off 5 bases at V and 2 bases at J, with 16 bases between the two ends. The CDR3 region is CASSPIGGVRNQPQHF. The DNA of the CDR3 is TGTGCCAGCAGCCCCATCGGGGGGGTCCGCAATCAGCCCCAGCATTTT.

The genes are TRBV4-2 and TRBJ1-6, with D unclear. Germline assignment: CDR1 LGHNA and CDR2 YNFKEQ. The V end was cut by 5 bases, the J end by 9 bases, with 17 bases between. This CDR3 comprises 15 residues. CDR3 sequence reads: CASSVSGRETSPLHF. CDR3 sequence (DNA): TGTGCCAGCAGCGTAAGCGGACGGGAAACTTCACCCCTCCACTTT.

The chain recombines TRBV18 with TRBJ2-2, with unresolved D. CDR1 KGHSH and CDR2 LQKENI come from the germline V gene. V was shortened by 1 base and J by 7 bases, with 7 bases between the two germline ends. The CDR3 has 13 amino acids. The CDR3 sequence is CASSPRAFGELFF. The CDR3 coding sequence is TGTGCCAGCTCACCACGAGCATTCGGGGAGCTGTTTTTT.

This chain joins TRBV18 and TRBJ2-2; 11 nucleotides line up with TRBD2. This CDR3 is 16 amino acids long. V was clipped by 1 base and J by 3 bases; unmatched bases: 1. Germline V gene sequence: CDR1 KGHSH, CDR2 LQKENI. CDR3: CASSPLAGGDTGELFF. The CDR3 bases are TGTGCCAGCTCACCACTAGCGGGAGGGGACACCGGGGAGCTGTTTTTT.

CDR3 DNA: TGCAGCGTTGAGCCGACTAGCGGGAGAAGTCATGAGCAGTTCTTC. Translated, it gives CSVEPTSGRSHEQFF. The V call is TRBV29-1, the J call TRBJ2-1; TRBD2 aligns across 12 bases. Germline V gene data show CDR1 as SQVTM and CDR2 as ANQGSEA. This CDR3 spans 15 amino acids. V dropped 3 bases and J dropped 8; count of bases not matched to a gene: 8.

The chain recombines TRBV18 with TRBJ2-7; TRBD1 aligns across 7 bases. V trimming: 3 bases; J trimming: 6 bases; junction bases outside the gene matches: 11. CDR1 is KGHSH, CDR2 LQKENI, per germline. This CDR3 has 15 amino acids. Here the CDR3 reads CASSPPGQRRAEQYF. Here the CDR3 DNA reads TGTGCCAGCTCACCTCCGGGACAGCGTCGCGCCGAGCAGTACTTC.

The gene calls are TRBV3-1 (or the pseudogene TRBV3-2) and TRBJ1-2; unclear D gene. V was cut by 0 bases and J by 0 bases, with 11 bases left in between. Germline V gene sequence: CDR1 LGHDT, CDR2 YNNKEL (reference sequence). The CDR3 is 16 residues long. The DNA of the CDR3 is TGTGCCAGCAGCCAAGAACCGGGCAGGACTAACTATGGCTACACCTTC. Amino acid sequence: CASSQEPGRTNYGYTF.

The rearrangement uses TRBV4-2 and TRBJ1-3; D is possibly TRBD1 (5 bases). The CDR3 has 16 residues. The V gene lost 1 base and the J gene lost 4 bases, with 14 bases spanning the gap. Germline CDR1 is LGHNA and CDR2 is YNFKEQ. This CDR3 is CASSQVGTPLGNTIYF. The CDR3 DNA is TGTGCCAGCAGCCAAGTGGGGACTCCCCTCGGAAACACCATATATTTT.

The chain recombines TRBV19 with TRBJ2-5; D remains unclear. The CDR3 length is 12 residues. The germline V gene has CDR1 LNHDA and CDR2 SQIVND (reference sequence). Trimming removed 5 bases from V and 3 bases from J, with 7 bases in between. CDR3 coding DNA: TGTGCCAGTAGTTTCTCCAAAGAGACCCAGTACTTC. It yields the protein CASSFSKETQYF.

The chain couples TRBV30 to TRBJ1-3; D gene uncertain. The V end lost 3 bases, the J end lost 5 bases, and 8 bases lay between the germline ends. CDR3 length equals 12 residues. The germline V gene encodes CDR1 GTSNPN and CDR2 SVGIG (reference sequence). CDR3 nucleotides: TGTGCCTGGAGCACGGAAAGAAACACCATATATTTT. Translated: CAWSTERNTIYF.

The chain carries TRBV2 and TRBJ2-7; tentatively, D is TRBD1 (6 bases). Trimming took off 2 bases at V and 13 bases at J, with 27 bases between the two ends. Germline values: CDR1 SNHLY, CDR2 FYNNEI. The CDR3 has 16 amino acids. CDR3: CASSEMPTGTAALRYF. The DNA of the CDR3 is TGTGCCAGCAGTGAAATGCCCACAGGGACGGCGGCGCTACGATACTTC.

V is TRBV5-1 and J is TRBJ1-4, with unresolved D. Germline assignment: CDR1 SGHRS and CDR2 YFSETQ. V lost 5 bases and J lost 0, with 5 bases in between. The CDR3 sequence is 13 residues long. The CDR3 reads CASRGATNEKLFF. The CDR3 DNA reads TGCGCCAGCAGGGGTGCAACTAATGAAAAACTGTTTTTT. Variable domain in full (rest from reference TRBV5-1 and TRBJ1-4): KAGVTQTPRYLIKTRGQQVTLSCSPISGHRSVSWYQQTPGQGLQFLFEYFSETQRNKGNFPGRFSGRQFSNSRSEMNVSTLELGDSALYLCASRGATNEKLFFGSGTQLSVL.

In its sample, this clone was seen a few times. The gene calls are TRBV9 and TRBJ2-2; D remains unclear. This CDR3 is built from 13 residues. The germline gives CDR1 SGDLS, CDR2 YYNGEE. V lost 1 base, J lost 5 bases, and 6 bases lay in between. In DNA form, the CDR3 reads TGTGCCAGCAGCGTATCCCAGACCGGGGAGCTGTTTTTT. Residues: CASSVSQTGELFF.